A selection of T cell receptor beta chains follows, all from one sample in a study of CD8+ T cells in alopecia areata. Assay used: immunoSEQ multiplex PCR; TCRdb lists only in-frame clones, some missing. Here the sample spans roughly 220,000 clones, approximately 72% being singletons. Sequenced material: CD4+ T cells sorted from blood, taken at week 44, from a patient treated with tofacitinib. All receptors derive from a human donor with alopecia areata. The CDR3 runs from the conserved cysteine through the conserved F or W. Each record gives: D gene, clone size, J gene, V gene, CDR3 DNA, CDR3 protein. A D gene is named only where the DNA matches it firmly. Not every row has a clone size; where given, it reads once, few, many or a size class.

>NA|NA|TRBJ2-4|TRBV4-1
TGCGCCAGCAGCCACACGTTTGCGGGGGCAGCCAAAAACATTCAGTACTTC
CASSHTFAGAAKNIQYF
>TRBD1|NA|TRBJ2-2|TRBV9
TGTGCCAGCAGCCCACACAGGGGTAGCACCGGGGAGCTGTTTTTT
CASSPHRGSTGELFF
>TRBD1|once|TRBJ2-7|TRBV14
TGTGCCAGCAGTACCGGGACAGGGATGACCTACGAGCAGTACTTC
CASSTGTGMTYEQYF
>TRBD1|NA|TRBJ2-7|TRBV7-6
TGTGCCAGCAGCCCTCTCGACAGGGCCTCCTACGAGCAGTACTTC
CASSPLDRASYEQYF
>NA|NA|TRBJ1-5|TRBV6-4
TGTGCCAGCAGTCTGGACGGGAATCAGCCCCAGCATTTT
CASSLDGNQPQHF
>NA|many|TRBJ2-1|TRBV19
TGTGCCAGCCAGACCCTCTCGGCTGCTAGTGAGCAGTTCTTC
CASQTLSAASEQFF
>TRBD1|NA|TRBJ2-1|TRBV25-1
TGTGCCAGCAGTGCAGCAGGGGGTTCGTTGTACAATGAGCAGTTCTTC
CASSAAGGSLYNEQFF
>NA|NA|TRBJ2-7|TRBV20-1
TGCAGTGCTAGAGTTTTATACGAGCAGTACTTC
CSARVLYEQYF
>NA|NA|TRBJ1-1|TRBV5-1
TGCGCCAGCAGCTCGCTAAAACAGGACGACCAAGCTTTCTTT
CASSSLKQDDQAFF
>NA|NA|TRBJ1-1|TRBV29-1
TGCAGCGTCCACGGGCGGGCGAACACTGAAGCTTTCTTT
CSVHGRANTEAFF
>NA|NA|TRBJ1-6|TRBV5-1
TGCGCCAGCAGCTCGGGGTTTTCCGATACACCCCTCCACTTT
CASSSGFSDTPLHF
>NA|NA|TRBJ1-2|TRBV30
TGTGCCTTGGACGTTGGTTTTTTCTCGGTCACCTTC
CALDVGFFSVTF
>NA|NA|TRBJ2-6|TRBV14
TGTGCCAGCAGCCAAGGAGGGGCTGGGGCCAACGTCCTGACTTTC
CASSQGGAGANVLTF
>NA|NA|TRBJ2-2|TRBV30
TGTGCCTGGAGTATTAGTACCGGGGAGCTGTTTTTT
CAWSISTGELFF
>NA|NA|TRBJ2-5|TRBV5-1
TGCGCCAGCAGCTTGTTGTCCGGACAAGAGACCCAGTACTTC
CASSLLSGQETQYF
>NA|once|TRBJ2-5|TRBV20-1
TGCAGTGCTAGAGGGGCGGAGACCCAGTACTTC
CSARGAETQYF
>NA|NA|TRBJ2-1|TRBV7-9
TGTGCCACCCAACCCCCCAGGAGCTCCTACAATGAGCAGTTCTTC
CATQPPRSSYNEQFF
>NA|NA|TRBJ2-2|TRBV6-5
TGTGCCAGCAGGGGTGTGGGGAACACCGGGGAGCTGTTTTTT
CASRGVGNTGELFF
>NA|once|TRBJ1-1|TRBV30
TGTGCCTGGAGTAGCCTTTCCCGAGGGGCTTTCTTT
CAWSSLSRGAFF